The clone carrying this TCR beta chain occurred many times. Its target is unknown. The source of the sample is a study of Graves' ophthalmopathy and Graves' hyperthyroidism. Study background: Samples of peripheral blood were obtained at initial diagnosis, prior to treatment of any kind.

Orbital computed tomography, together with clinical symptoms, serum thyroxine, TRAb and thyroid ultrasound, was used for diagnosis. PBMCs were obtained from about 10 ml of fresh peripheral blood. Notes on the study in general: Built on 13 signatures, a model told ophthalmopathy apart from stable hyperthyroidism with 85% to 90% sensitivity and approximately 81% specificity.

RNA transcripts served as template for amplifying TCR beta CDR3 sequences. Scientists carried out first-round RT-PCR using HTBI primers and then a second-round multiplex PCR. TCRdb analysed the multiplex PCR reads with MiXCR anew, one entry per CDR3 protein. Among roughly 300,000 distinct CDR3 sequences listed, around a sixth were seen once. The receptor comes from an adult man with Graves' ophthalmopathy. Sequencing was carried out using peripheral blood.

The CDR3 here is CASSGGTEWNTEAFF. For the CDR3, the DNA is TGTGCCAGCAGTGGGGGGACAGAGTGGAACACTGAAGCTTTCTTT. The J gene is TRBJ1-1, the V gene TRBV6-1, with 7 bases that match TRBD1. The V gene end was trimmed by 4 bases and the J gene end by 1 base; junction bases not matched to a gene: 6. From germline, CDR1 is MNHNS and CDR2 SASEGT. CDR3 length: 15 amino acids.